The 21 T cell receptor beta chains given below trace back to one sample, sequenced in a study of blood T cell repertoires in COVID-19. This table comes from immunoSEQ multiplex PCR, and its TCRdb copy is limited to in-frame clones, with some not included. The sample records around 65,000 clones, around four fifths being singletons. Sequenced: peripheral blood. The receptors derive from a man aged 65-85 years with acute or convalescent COVID-19.

The V call is TRBV2, the J call TRBJ2-5; a possible D gene is TRBD1 (5 bases). The CDR3 is made up of 12 amino acids. From germline, CDR1 is SNHLY and CDR2 FYNNEI. V was pared by 3 bases and J by 4 bases, with 6 bases between. The CDR3 sequence: CASSDRGETQYF. In nucleotides, the CDR3 is TGTGCCAGCAGTGATAGGGGAGAGACCCAGTACTTC.

This chain connects TRBV5-4 to TRBJ2-5; 7 nucleotides line up with TRBD2. Trimming removed 4 bases from V and 6 bases from J; junction bases left unmatched: 6. The CDR3 has 13 amino acids. Germline V CDR1 and CDR2: SGHNT, YYREEE (reference sequence). CDR3 bases: TGTGCCAGCAGCCCCACAGCGGGGAAGACCCAGTACTTC. Translated: CASSPTAGKTQYF.

This rearrangement joins TRBV6-4 to TRBJ2-1; no clear D gene. Per germline, CDR1 MRHNA and CDR2 SNTAGT. V lost 5 bases to trimming and J lost 0 bases, with 8 bases between them. This CDR3 has 14 amino acids. The DNA of the CDR3 is TGTGCCAGCAGTAAGACAAGCTCCTACAATGAGCAGTTCTTC. The encoded protein is CASSKTSSYNEQFF.

This chain links TRBV6-2 or TRBV6-3 with TRBJ2-7, with TRBD2 as a possible D gene (7 bases). Trimming cost V 3 bases and J 6 bases, with 18 bases left between them. There are 15 residues in the CDR3. Germline V lookup: CDR1 MNHEY, CDR2 SVGEGT. The CDR3 here is CASSYGGGITAEQYF. The CDR3 region has the DNA TGTGCCAGCAGTTATGGGGGGGGCATAACGGCCGAGCAGTACTTC.

The genes are TRBV29-1 and TRBJ1-3, with 8 bases lining up with TRBD1. The germline gives CDR1 SQVTM, CDR2 ANQGSEA. J was trimmed by 7 bases and V by 3 bases; bases with no gene match: 8. The CDR3 is 14 amino acids. The CDR3 loop is CSVDSGQGANTIYF. DNA of the CDR3: TGCAGCGTTGACTCTGGACAGGGCGCGAACACCATATATTTT.

The chain recombines TRBV6-2 or TRBV6-3 with TRBJ2-5; 7 nucleotides match TRBD2. From germline, CDR1 is MNHEY and CDR2 SVGEGT. Trimming took 3 bases from V and 5 from J; bases not matched to a gene: 12. This CDR3 is 16 amino acids long. CDR3 nucleotides: TGTGCCAGCAGTTATCCCACCGGGGGGACGAGGGAGACCCAGTACTTC. Amino acids: CASSYPTGGTRETQYF.

This clone has just one count. The chain links TRBV4-1 to TRBJ1-2, with D tentatively TRBD1 (5 bases). The ends were cut back, 0 bases at V and 3 bases at J, with 11 bases in the middle. Germline CDR1 reads MGHRA; CDR2 reads YSYEKL. The CDR3 covers 15 residues. The CDR3 here is CASSQDSSGYYGYTF. The DNA of the CDR3 is TGCGCCAGCAGCCAAGATTCTTCAGGGTACTATGGCTACACCTTC.

This clone has just one count. V gene TRBV28 combines with J gene TRBJ2-1; D may be TRBD2 (5 bases). Germline CDR1 and CDR2: MDHEN and SYDVKM. The CDR3 consists of 14 residues. Trimming removed 1 base at V and 3 bases at J, with 7 bases between. The CDR3 coding sequence is TGTGCCAGCAGTTTATTCGGGGACTACAATGAGCAGTTCTTC. Translating it yields CASSLFGDYNEQFF.

This chain joins TRBV5-1 and TRBJ1-5; D is uncertain. The CDR3 has 14 residues. Germline-derived CDR1 and CDR2 are SGHRS and YFSETQ. V was clipped by 0 bases and J by 5 bases, with 9 bases between them. Here the CDR3 DNA reads TGCGCCAGCAGCTTGGAAGGGAGGGATCAGCCCCAGCATTTT. Its protein product is CASSLEGRDQPQHF.

The chain employs TRBV6-5 and TRBJ1-2, with D uncertain. Germline V lookup: CDR1 MNHEY, CDR2 SVGAGI. Trimming removed 0 bases at V and 0 bases at J, with 11 bases between. The CDR3 runs 16 residues. The CDR3 nucleotides read TGTGCCAGCAGTTACTCGATTAGAGAAGCTAACTATGGCTACACCTTC. Protein: CASSYSIREANYGYTF.

The chain has TRBV10-3 and TRBJ2-3; 14 nucleotides line up with TRBD2. The CDR3 consists of 19 residues. CDR1 ENHRY and CDR2 SYGVKD come from the germline V gene. After removal of 4 bases from V and 1 base from J, the junction contained 10 bases not matched to a gene. CDR3 DNA: TGTGCCATCAGTGGCCCCGGGACTAGCGGGGGTGCTCGCACAGATACGCAGTATTTT. It specifies CAISGPGTSGGARTDTQYF.

The chain is built from TRBV5-1 and TRBJ1-1; D is unclear. The CDR3 extends over 15 amino acids. Trimming cost V 4 bases and J 4 bases, with 17 bases left between them. The germline V gene has CDR1 SGHRS and CDR2 YFSETQ. Written as DNA, the CDR3 is TGCGCCAGCAGCCACGGGTTCCCAGAGGGCACTGAAGCTTTCTTT. This codes for CASSHGFPEGTEAFF. Using reference TRBV5-1 and TRBJ1-1 for the parts outside the CDR3, the full variable domain is KAGVTQTPRYLIKTRGQQVTLSCSPISGHRSVSWYQQTPGQGLQFLFEYFSETQRNKGNFPGRFSGRQFSNSRSEMNVSTLELGDSALYLCASSHGFPEGTEAFFGQGTRLTVV.

This clone has more than one count but fewer than ten. The chain has TRBV6-5 and TRBJ1-5; maybe TRBD1 (6 bases). Germline assignment: CDR1 MNHEY and CDR2 SVGAGI. The V end was cut by 4 bases, the J end by 5 bases, with 12 bases between. This CDR3 has 14 amino acids. The CDR3 DNA reads TGTGCCAGCAGTTTAGACAGGATCGATCAGCCCCAGCATTTT. This sequence encodes CASSLDRIDQPQHF.

The chain carries TRBV24-1 and TRBJ2-3, with D uncertain. The CDR3 has 13 amino acids. Germline V gene lookup returns CDR1 KGHDR and CDR2 SFDVKD. V lost 5 bases, J lost 1 base, and 6 bases lay in between. CDR3 nucleotides: TGTGCCACCAGTGGGAGAGGCACAGATACGCAGTATTTT. Amino acids: CATSGRGTDTQYF.

This chain connects TRBV6-4 to TRBJ2-2, with TRBD2 matching 14 bases. Germline CDR1 is MRHNA and CDR2 is SNTAGT. CDR3 size: 18 residues. Trimming took 2 bases from V and 3 from J; bases not matched to a gene: 5. The CDR3 DNA reads as TGTGCCAGCAGTGACACCGGACTAGCGGGGGGCCACACCGGGGAGCTGTTTTTT. It codes for CASSDTGLAGGHTGELFF.

V is TRBV29-1 and J is TRBJ2-5, with 11 nucleotides matching TRBD2. The CDR3 totals 14 residues. With 6 bases clipped from V and 2 bases from J, the junction kept 5 bases outside the gene matches. From germline, CDR1 is SQVTM and CDR2 ANQGSEA. DNA for the CDR3: TGCAGCGTGCCTAGCGGGGGGTTACAAGAGACCCAGTACTTC. It specifies CSVPSGGLQETQYF.

The chain carries TRBV28 and TRBJ1-1; D is possibly TRBD1 (6 bases). Germline V gene data show CDR1 as MDHEN and CDR2 as SYDVKM. The ends were cut back, 0 bases at V and 7 bases at J, with 15 bases in the middle. The CDR3 totals 15 residues. Written as DNA, the CDR3 is TGTGCCAGCAGTTTATGGGGACGGGGGGCGCTTGAAGCTTTCTTT. As protein: CASSLWGRGALEAFF.

The V and J genes are TRBV27 and TRBJ2-2, with TRBD2 matching 10 bases. The J segment lost 7 bases and the V segment lost 1 base, leaving 3 bases of the junction unmatched. The V gene's germline CDR1 is MNHEY and CDR2 SMNVEV (reference sequence). The CDR3 is made up of 15 amino acids. CDR3 region: CASSLLPSGGGELFF. DNA of the CDR3: TGTGCCAGCAGTTTATTGCCTAGCGGGGGCGGGGAGCTGTTTTTT.

The V gene is TRBV5-5, the J gene TRBJ2-5, with TRBD1 matching 11 bases. This CDR3 is 16 amino acids long. V lost 1 base, J lost 4 bases, and 6 bases stayed unmatched. In germline, CDR1 is SGHKS, CDR2 YYEKEE (reference sequence). The CDR3 region has the DNA TGTGCCAGCAGCTTGTTACAGGGACAGGGGGGAGAGACCCAGTACTTC. Protein: CASSLLQGQGGETQYF.

This chain joins TRBV3-1 (or the pseudogene TRBV3-2) and TRBJ1-6; weak D call: TRBD1 (5 bases). This CDR3 comprises 18 residues. CDR1 and CDR2 from the germline V gene are LGHDT and YNNKEL (reference sequence). The V end lost 1 base, the J end lost 0 bases, and 13 bases lay between the germline ends. The CDR3 is CASSQVEGVGSYNSPLHF. For the CDR3, the DNA is TGTGCCAGCAGCCAAGTAGAAGGGGTTGGCTCCTATAATTCACCCCTCCACTTT.

The rearrangement joins TRBV5-1 to TRBJ1-6; D is ambiguous. The CDR3 extends over 16 amino acids. Trimming cost V 4 bases and J 7 bases, with 18 bases left between them. The germline V gene has CDR1 SGHRS and CDR2 YFSETQ. Here the CDR3 DNA reads TGCGCCAGCAGCCCCACTATCCGGTCGCGCAATTCACCCCTCCACTTT. This gives the protein CASSPTIRSRNSPLHF. Supplemented by reference TRBV5-1 and TRBJ1-6, the full variable domain reads KAGVTQTPRYLIKTRGQQVTLSCSPISGHRSVSWYQQTPGQGLQFLFEYFSETQRNKGNFPGRFSGRQFSNSRSEMNVSTLELGDSALYLCASSPTIRSRNSPLHFGNGTRLTVT.